Shown below are 12 T cell receptor beta chains from a single sample sequenced in a study of T cell changes during pregnancy in multiple sclerosis. Measured with immunoSEQ multiplex PCR; TCRdb has only the in-frame clones, and not every one. The sample has 90,000 or so clones; 94% are singletons. Sequenced here: peripheral blood, sampled after pregnancy. These receptors originate from a female donor in good health, enrolled as a control in a pregnancy study.

The V and J genes are TRBV9 and TRBJ1-3, with D hard to call. V was trimmed by 4 bases and J by 2 bases, leaving 13 bases between them. Germline V gene sequence: CDR1 SGDLS, CDR2 YYNGEE. The CDR3 consists of 15 residues. CDR3 DNA sequence: TGTGCCAGCAGCAACCGGGATCCTCCTGGAAACACCATATATTTT. The encoded protein is CASSNRDPPGNTIYF.

This clone occurred once. The chain uses TRBV5-5 and TRBJ2-3; D is perhaps TRBD2 (7 bases). The CDR3 is made up of 16 amino acids. V shed 0 bases and J shed 3 bases, with 14 bases lying between them. Germline CDR1 SGHKS, CDR2 YYEKEE (reference sequence). The chain's CDR3 is CASSLAGGGGTDTQYF. Written as DNA, the CDR3 is TGTGCCAGCAGCTTGGCGGGGGGAGGGGGTACAGATACGCAGTATTTT.

This clone was seen once. This chain connects TRBV7-2 to TRBJ2-1; 10 positions agree with TRBD2. The trim removed 5 bases at V and 9 bases at J, leaving 10 bases unmatched. The CDR3 loop spans 15 amino acids. From germline, CDR1 is SGHTA and CDR2 FQGNSA. This chain's CDR3 is CASSRRASGSGEQFF. DNA for the CDR3: TGTGCCAGCAGCCGAAGGGCTAGCGGGAGTGGTGAGCAGTTCTTC.

The chain joins TRBV7-2 to TRBJ2-2, with TRBD2 matching over 7 bases. Germline trimming cut 3 bases from V and 0 bases from J; bases unmatched to any gene: 7. Looked up from germline, CDR1 is SGHTA and CDR2 is FQGNSA. There are 17 residues in the CDR3. CDR3 in DNA: TGTGCCAGCAGCTTTCCCGCTAGCGGAGCGAACACCGGGGAGCTGTTTTTT. Translated: CASSFPASGANTGELFF.

The J gene is TRBJ2-3, the V gene TRBV10-3; the match to TRBD2 covers 7 bases. This CDR3 spans 14 amino acids. The trim removed 11 bases at V and 6 bases at J, leaving 14 bases unmatched. CDR1 is ENHRY, CDR2 SYGVKD, per germline. The chain's CDR3 is CAVLTPGGTDTQYF. The CDR3 nucleotides are TGTGCCGTCCTGACGCCGGGGGGAACGGATACGCAGTATTTT.

The rearrangement uses TRBV6-6 and TRBJ2-1, with D tentatively TRBD2 (6 bases). The CDR3 length is 13 residues. V was shortened by 4 bases and J by 10 bases, with 14 bases between the two germline ends. CDR1 MNHNY and CDR2 SVGAGI come from the germline V gene (reference sequence). The CDR3 reads CASSSPGVGEQFF. The CDR3 nucleotides read TGTGCCAGCAGTTCCCCGGGAGTGGGCGAGCAGTTCTTC.

The chain has TRBV2 and TRBJ1-5; perhaps TRBD1 as D (5 bases). V was shortened by 6 bases and J by 4 bases, with 13 bases between the two germline ends. Per the germline V gene, CDR1 is SNHLY and CDR2 is FYNNEI. The CDR3 consists of 14 residues. CDR3 coding DNA: TGTGCCAGCAGCGCGACAGATTTTAATCAGCCCCAGCATTTT. Translation gives CASSATDFNQPQHF. Variable domain in full (rest from reference TRBV2 and TRBJ1-5): EPEVTQTPSHQVTQMGQEVILRCVPISNHLYFYWYRQILGQKVEFLVSFYNNEISEKSEIFDDQFSVERPDGSNFTLKIRSTKLEDSAMYFCASSATDFNQPQHFGDGTRLSIL.

V is TRBV7-9 and J is TRBJ1-1; D gene ambiguous. V lost 2 bases to trimming and J lost 5 bases, with 21 bases between them. The CDR3 is 17 residues long. Germline loops: CDR1 SEHNR, CDR2 FQNEAQ (reference sequence). The chain's CDR3 is CASSLLEIRTSGTEAFF. DNA of the CDR3: TGTGCCAGCAGCTTATTAGAGATCAGGACTTCGGGGACTGAAGCTTTCTTT.

The rearrangement uses TRBV10-3 and TRBJ2-7, with 8 bases fitting TRBD1. CDR3 length equals 13 residues. J lost 7 bases, V lost 6 bases, and 8 bases had no gene match. Germline V gene data show CDR1 as ENHRY and CDR2 as SYGVKD. The CDR3 DNA is TGTGCCATCAGCGTGGACAGGGCCCGGGAGCAGTACTTC. Translation gives CAISVDRAREQYF.

The genes are TRBV18 and TRBJ2-6; tentatively, D is TRBD2 (5 bases). Trimming removed 3 bases at V and 0 bases at J, with 6 bases between. CDR1 is KGHSH, CDR2 LQKENI, per germline. CDR3 length equals 15 residues. CDR3 loop: CASSPAGSGANVLTF. The CDR3 DNA sequence: TGTGCCAGCTCACCGGCGGGCTCTGGGGCCAACGTCCTGACTTTC. The full variable domain, in which reference TRBV18 and TRBJ2-6 provide the parts outside the CDR3, is NAGVMQNPRHLVRRRGQEARLRCSPMKGHSHVYWYRQLPEEGLKFMVYLQKENIIDESGMPKERFSAEFPKEGPSILRIQQVVRGDSAAYFCASSPAGSGANVLTFGAGSRLTVL.

The rearrangement links TRBV5-1 to TRBJ2-7; possibly TRBD2 for D (5 bases). The germline V gene has CDR1 SGHRS and CDR2 YFSETQ. Trimming cost V 4 bases and J 0 bases, with 17 bases left between them. The CDR3 has 16 amino acids. As DNA, the CDR3 is TGCGCCAGCAGCGGCGGAAGAAGCGGATCCTCCTACGAGCAGTACTTC. The encoded protein is CASSGGRSGSSYEQYF.

The chain recombines TRBV18 with TRBJ2-1; D gene ambiguous. V dropped 3 bases and J dropped 1 base, with 4 bases sitting between them. This CDR3 region has 13 residues. Germline-derived CDR1 and CDR2 are KGHSH and LQKENI. The CDR3 DNA is TGTGCCAGCTCACCCTTGTCCTACAATGAGCAGTTCTTC. Translated: CASSPLSYNEQFF.